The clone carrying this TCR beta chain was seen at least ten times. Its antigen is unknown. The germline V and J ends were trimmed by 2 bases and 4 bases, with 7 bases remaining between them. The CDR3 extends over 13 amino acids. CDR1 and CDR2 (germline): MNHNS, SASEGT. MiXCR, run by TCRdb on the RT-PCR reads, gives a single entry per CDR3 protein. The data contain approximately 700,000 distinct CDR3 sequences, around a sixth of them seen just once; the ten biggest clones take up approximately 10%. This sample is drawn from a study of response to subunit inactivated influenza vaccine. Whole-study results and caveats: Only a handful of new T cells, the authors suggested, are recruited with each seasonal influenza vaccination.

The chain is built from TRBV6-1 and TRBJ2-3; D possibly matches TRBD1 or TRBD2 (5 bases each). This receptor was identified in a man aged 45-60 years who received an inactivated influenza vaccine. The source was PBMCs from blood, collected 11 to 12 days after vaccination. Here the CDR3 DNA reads TGTGCCAGCAGTGAACAGGGAGCAGATACGCAGTATTTT. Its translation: CASSEQGADTQYF.